A selection of T cell receptor beta chains follows, all from one sample in a study of blood T cell repertoires in COVID-19. Assay used: immunoSEQ multiplex PCR; TCRdb lists only in-frame clones, some missing. The repertoire holds over 250,000 clones, with about nine tenths as singletons. The specimen sequenced was peripheral blood. Every receptor here comes from a young woman with COVID-19, enrolled during active disease. Both conserved end residues are part of each CDR3.

>13|TRBV18
CASSPYSNQPQHF
>20|TRBV2
CASSGGGGTSGRDSYNEQFF
>15|TRBV2
CASRPSSGLIYTQYF
>13|TRBV5-4
CASSLQGNYGYTF
>16|TRBV27
CASSLYGGSLSYEQYF
>15|TRBV11-2
CASSPRRQGGTEAFF
>17|TRBV5-1
CASSFEGGQGGRNTIYF
>13|TRBV6-4
CASGDRNTGELFF
>15|TRBV3-1/TRBV3-2
CASSQGTSVQGEQFF
>16|TRBV19
CASSTDPGTGNYGYTF
>15|TRBV10-3
CAIRGSAARGNEQFF
>15|TRBV5-4
CASSRAGGGTGELFF
>12|TRBV12-3/TRBV12-4
CASSLPGGEQYF
>14|TRBV19
CASSRTGIQETQYF
>13|TRBV29-1
CSVAGESQDIQYF
>17|TRBV6-1
CASSEPTGQAGNYGYTF
>18|TRBV5-1
CASSLYLAGGPGTGELFF
>12|TRBV7-9
CASSFEGTGGLF
>17|TRBV30
CAWSVPLAGGSYNEQFF
>15|TRBV3-1/TRBV3-2
CASSLRLEGYNEQFF
>12|TRBV29-1
CSARQGNTEAFF
>13|TRBV5-1
CASSPDTGYGYTF
>16|TRBV5-4
CASSLLGSGRIDEQFF
>13|TRBV30
CAWSAGKNTEAFF
>13|TRBV7-8
CASTGTSGKQQYF
>12|TRBV12-3/TRBV12-4
CATGDGNEKLFF
>15|TRBV7-8
CASSSTSGRGETQYF
>16|TRBV9
CASSVDQRGFGDTQYF